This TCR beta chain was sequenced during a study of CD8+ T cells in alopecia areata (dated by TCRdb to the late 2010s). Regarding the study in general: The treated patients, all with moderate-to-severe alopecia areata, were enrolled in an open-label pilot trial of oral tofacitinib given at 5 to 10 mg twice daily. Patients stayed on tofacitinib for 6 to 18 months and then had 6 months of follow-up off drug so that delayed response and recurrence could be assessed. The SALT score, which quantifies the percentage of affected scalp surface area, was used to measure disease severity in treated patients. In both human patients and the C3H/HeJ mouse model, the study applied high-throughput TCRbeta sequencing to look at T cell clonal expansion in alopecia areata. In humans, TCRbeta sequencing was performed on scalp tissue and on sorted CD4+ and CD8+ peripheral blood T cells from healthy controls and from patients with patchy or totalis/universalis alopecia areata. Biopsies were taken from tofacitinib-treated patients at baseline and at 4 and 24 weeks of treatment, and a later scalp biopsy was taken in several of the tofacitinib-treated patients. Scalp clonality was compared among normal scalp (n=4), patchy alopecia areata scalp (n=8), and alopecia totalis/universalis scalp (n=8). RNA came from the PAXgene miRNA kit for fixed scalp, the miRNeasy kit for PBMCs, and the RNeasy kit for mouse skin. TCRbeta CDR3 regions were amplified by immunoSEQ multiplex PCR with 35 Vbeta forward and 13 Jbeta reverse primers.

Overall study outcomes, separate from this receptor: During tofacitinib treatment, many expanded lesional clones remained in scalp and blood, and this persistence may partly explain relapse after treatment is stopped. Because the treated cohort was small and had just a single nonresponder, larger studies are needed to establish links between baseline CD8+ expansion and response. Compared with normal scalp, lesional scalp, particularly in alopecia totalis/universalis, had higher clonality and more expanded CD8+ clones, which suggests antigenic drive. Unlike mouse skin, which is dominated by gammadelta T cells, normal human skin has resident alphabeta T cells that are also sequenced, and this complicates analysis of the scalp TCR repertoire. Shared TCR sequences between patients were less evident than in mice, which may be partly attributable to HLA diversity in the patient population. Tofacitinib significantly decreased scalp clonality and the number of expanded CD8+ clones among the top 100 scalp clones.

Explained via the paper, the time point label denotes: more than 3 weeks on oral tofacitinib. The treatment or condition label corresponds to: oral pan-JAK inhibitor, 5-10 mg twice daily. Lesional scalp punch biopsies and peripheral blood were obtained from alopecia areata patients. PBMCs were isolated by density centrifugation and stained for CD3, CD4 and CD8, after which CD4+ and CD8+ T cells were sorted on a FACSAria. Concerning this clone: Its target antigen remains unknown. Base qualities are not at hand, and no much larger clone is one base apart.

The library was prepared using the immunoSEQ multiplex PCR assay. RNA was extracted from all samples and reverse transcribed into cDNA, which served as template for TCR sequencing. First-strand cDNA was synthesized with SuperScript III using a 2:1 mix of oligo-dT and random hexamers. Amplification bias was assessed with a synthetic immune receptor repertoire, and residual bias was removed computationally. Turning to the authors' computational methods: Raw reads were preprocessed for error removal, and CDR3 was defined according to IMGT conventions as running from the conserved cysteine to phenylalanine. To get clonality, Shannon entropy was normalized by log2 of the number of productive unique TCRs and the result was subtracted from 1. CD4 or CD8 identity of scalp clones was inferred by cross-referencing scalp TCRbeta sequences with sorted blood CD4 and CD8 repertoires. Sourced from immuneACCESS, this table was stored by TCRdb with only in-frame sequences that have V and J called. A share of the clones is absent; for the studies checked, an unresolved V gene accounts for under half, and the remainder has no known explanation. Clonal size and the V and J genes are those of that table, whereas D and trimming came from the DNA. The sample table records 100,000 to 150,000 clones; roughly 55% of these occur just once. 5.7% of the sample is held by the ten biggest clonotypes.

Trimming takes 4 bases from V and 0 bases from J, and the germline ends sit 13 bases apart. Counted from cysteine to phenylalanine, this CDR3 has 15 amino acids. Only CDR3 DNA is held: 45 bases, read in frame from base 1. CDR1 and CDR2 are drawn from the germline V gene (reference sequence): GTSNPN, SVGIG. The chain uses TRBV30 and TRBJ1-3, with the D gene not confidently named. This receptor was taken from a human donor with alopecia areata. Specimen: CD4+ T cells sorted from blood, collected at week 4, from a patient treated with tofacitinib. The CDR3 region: CAWITPRSSGNTIYF. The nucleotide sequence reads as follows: TGTGCCTGGATTACACCCCGGAGCTCTGGAAACACCATATATTTT.